This TCR beta chain was documented in a study of shared clonotypes between healthy human individuals. As regards this clone: The antigen remains undetermined.

Naive CD8 isolation took CD45RO-negative cells positively selected for CCR7 and excluded terminally differentiated effector memory CD45RA+ cells. Donors, healthy HIV-negative adults, lacked recent acute infections or vaccinations. Each sample came from a Caucasian adult donor living in Nashville, Tennessee. The study, taken as a whole, reports: The study found lower generation probabilities in non-shared clonotypes than in those shared by all four donors. In a handful of donors, around 4.5% of naive CD4 clonotypes appeared in common.

Generated by immunoSEQ multiplex PCR, the TCRdb table keeps only in-frame clones and is missing some. This table has around 1.9 million clones, about 93% appearing once. V lost 4 bases, J lost 3 bases, and 7 bases stayed unmatched. The CDR3 spans 14 residues. Germline V lookup: CDR1 SGHDT, CDR2 YYEEEE. This sequence originates from a man between 18 and 29 years old in good health. Some clones in this sample may be carry-over from other donors' samples. The sequencing input was naive CD8+ T cells from PBMCs. The chain links TRBV5-6 to TRBJ2-7; 7 bases agree with TRBD1. The CDR3 reads CASSGARTGYEQYF. The CDR3 bases are TGTGCCAGCAGCGGGGCCCGGACAGGCTACGAGCAGTACTTC.